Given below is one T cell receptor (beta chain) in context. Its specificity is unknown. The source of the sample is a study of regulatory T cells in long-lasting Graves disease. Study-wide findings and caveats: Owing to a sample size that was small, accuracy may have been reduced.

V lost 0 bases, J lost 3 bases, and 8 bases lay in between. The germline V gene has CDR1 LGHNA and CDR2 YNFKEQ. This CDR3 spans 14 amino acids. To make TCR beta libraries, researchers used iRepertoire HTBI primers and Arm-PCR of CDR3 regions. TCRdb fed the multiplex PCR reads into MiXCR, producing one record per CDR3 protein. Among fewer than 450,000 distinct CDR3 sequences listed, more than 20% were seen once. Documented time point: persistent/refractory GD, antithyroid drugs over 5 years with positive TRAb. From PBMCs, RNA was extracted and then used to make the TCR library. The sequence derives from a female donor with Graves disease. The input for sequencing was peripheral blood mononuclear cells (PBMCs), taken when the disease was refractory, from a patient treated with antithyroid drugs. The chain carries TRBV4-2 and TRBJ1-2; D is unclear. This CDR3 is CASSQDTRDYGYTF. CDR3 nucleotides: TGTGCCAGCAGCCAAGATACGAGGGACTATGGCTACACCTTC.